Below are 7 T cell receptor beta chains sequenced from a single sample in a study of blood T cell repertoires in COVID-19. The method was immunoSEQ multiplex PCR; TCRdb's version includes in-frame clones alone and lacks a portion of them. The sample includes roughly 440,000 clones, more than 70% of them seen just once. The sample was peripheral blood. Receptor source: a woman aged 45-65 years with COVID-19, enrolled during active disease.

The DNA for the CDR3 is TGTGCCAGCAGCCCCAGGGACAGGGGGCGCGGCTATGGCTACACCTTC. It is translated as CASSPRDRGRGYGYTF. The gene calls are TRBV3-1 (or the pseudogene TRBV3-2) and TRBJ1-2; 12 bases fit TRBD1. Germline CDR1 and CDR2: LGHDT and YNNKEL (reference sequence). Germline trimming cut 4 bases from V and 4 bases from J; bases unmatched to any gene: 7. CDR3 length: 16 amino acids.

This chain uses TRBV5-4 with TRBJ2-2, with unresolved D. V dropped 7 bases and J dropped 4 bases, with 14 bases sitting between them. Germline V lookup: CDR1 SGHNT, CDR2 YYREEE (reference sequence). The CDR3 is made up of 14 amino acids. The CDR3 nucleotides are TGTGCCAGCCGCCCGGCTGGCGGCACCGGGGAGCTGTTTTTT. Its protein is CASRPAGGTGELFF.

Only one count was recorded for this clone. The chain recombines TRBV30 with TRBJ1-5, with a weak D call TRBD1 (5 bases). Trimming took off 5 bases at V and 0 bases at J, with 8 bases between the two ends. This CDR3 has 13 amino acids. Germline V gene lookup returns CDR1 GTSNPN and CDR2 SVGIG (reference sequence). The CDR3 loop reads CAWAGISNQPQHF. The CDR3, as DNA: TGTGCCTGGGCAGGGATTAGCAATCAGCCCCAGCATTTT.

CDR3 sequence reads: CASSGTNGGEQYF. The CDR3 DNA reads as TGTGCCAGCAGCGGGACAAATGGAGGCGAGCAGTACTTC. The chain combines TRBV2 with TRBJ2-7; perhaps TRBD1 as D (6 bases). This CDR3 is 13 amino acids long. Trimming shortened V by 6 bases and J by 6 bases, and 15 bases separated the two germline ends. CDR1 and CDR2 from the germline V gene are SNHLY and FYNNEI.

The genes are TRBV9 and TRBJ2-2; 7 nucleotides align to TRBD2. Trimming cost V 5 bases and J 0 bases; bases outside gene matches: 13. The CDR3 has 18 amino acids. The germline CDR1 and CDR2 sequences are SGDLS and YYNGEE. The DNA of the CDR3 is TGTGCCAGCAGTATAACCGGCGGGAGAACAACGAACACCGGGGAGCTGTTTTTT. Its translation is CASSITGGRTTNTGELFF.

J is TRBJ2-3 and V is TRBV6-5, with 12 bases fitting TRBD2. Germline values: CDR1 MNHEY, CDR2 SVGAGI. This CDR3 region has 14 residues. After removal of 10 bases from V and 3 bases from J, the junction contained 5 bases not matched to a gene. Written as DNA, the CDR3 is TGTGCCACCTTCACTAGCGGGGGGACAGATACGCAGTATTTT. Protein product: CATFTSGGTDTQYF.

The rearrangement links TRBV21-1 to TRBJ2-7; the DNA was not compared with TRBD1, the D call given in the table. TRBV21-1 is termed a pseudogene. CDR3 size: 16 residues. The CDR3 sequence is CASSKSRRDRVGEQYF. CDR3 sequence (DNA): TGTGCCAGCAGCAAATCGCGTAGGGACAGGGTGGGCGAGCAGTACTTC.